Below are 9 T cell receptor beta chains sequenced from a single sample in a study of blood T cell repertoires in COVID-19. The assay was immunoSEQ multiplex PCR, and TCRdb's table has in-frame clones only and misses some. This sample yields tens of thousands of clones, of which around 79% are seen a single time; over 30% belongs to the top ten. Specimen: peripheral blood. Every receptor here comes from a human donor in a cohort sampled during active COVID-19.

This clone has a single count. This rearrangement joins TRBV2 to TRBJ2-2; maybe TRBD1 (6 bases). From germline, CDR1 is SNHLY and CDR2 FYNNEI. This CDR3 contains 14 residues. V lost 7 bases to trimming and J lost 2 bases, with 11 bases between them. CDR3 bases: TGTGCCAGCAAGGGGACAAGAAACACCGGGGAGCTGTTTTTT. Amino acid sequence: CASKGTRNTGELFF.

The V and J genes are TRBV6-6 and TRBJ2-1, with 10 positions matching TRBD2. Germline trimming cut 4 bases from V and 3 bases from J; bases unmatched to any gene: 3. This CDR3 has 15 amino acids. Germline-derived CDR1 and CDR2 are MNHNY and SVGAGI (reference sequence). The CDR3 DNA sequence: TGTGCCAGCAGTTCGAGGACTAGCGGCTACAATGAGCAGTTCTTC. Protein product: CASSSRTSGYNEQFF.

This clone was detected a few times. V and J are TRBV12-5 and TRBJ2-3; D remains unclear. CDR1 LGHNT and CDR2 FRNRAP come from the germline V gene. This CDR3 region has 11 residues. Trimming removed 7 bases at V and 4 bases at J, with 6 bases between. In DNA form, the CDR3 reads TGTGCTAGTGCCTCAGCAGATACGCAGTATTTT. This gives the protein CASASADTQYF.

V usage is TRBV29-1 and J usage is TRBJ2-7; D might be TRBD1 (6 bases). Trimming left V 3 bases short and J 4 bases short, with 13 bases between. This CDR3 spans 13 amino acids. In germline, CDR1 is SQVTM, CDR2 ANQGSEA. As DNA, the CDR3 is TGCAGCGTTGAGTACGTTCAGGGGTACGAGCAGTACTTC. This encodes CSVEYVQGYEQYF.

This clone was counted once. CDR3 sequence (DNA): TGCGCCAGCAAGAAGCGGGAGGGCCCAGTTGAGCAGTTCTTC. It specifies CASKKREGPVEQFF. This chain uses TRBV5-1 with TRBJ2-1, with 10 bases matching TRBD2. V lost 6 bases, J lost 9 bases, and 9 bases stayed unmatched. The CDR3 consists of 14 residues. CDR1 SGHRS and CDR2 YFSETQ come from the germline V gene.

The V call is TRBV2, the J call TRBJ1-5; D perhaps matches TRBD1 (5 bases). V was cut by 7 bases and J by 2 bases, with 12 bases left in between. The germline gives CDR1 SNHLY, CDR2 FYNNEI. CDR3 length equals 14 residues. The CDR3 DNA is TGTGCCAGCACCGCCCGGGGGGGCAATCAGCCCCAGCATTTT. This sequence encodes CASTARGGNQPQHF.

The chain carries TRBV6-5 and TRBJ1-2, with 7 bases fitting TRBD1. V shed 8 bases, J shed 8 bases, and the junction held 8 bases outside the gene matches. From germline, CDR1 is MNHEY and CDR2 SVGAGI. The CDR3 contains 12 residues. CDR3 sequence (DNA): TGTGCCAGCGGAAGGGACAGCAACGGCTACACCTTC. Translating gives CASGRDSNGYTF.

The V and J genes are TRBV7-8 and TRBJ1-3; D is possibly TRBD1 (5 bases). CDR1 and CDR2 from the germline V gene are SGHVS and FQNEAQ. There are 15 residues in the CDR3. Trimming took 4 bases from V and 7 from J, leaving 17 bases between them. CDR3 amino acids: CASSSLGRAVNTIYF. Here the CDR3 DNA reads TGTGCCAGCAGCTCCCTCGGCAGGGCGGTGAACACCATATATTTT.

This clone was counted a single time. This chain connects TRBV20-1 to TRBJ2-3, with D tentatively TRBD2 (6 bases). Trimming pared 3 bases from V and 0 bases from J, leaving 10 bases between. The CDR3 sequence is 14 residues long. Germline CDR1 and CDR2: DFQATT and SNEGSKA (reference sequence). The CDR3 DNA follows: TGCAGTGCTAGTAAGCGGGCCAGCACAGATACGCAGTATTTT. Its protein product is CSASKRASTDTQYF.